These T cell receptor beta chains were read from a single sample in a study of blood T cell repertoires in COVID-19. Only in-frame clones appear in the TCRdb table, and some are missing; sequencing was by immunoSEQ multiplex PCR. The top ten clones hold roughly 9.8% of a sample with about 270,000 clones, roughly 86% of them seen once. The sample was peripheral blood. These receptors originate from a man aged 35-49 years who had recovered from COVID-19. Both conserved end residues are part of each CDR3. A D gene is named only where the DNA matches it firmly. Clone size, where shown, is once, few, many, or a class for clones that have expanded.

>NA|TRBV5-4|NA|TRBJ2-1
CASSTGQSYNEQFF
TGTGCCAGCAGCACCGGACAGTCCTACAATGAGCAGTTCTTC
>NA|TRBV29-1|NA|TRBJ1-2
CSVGTAFEERYTF
TGCAGCGTTGGGACAGCCTTTGAGGAGCGCTACACCTTC
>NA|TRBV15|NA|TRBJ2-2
CATSRGPAGGAGELFF
TGTGCCACCAGCAGAGGTCCGGCAGGCGGGGCCGGGGAGCTGTTTTTT
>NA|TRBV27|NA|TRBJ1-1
CASSLYRAGTTRAFF
TGTGCCAGCAGTTTATATCGAGCGGGGACGACGAGAGCTTTCTTT
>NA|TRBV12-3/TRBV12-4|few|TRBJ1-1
CASSNYPGTEAFF
TGTGCCAGCAGCAACTATCCTGGGACTGAAGCTTTCTTT
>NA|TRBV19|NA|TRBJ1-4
CASSKLLTNEKLFF
TGTGCCAGTAGTAAGCTTCTAACTAATGAAAAACTGTTTTTT
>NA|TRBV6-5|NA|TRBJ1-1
CASSSGAEAFF
TGTGCCAGCAGTTCAGGGGCTGAAGCTTTCTTT
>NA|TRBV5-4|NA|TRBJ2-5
CASSWGRETQYF
TGTGCCAGCAGCTGGGGGCGAGAGACCCAGTACTTC
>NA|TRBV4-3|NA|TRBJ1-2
CASSQEWISLYGYTF
TGCGCCAGCAGCCAAGAGTGGATTAGCCTCTATGGCTACACCTTC
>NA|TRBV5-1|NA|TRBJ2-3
CASSLGPKSRADTQYF
TGCGCCAGCAGCTTGGGGCCAAAAAGCAGGGCAGATACGCAGTATTTT
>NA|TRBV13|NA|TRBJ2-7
CASSLETEPFSYEQYF
TGTGCCAGCAGCTTAGAGACAGAACCCTTCTCCTACGAGCAGTACTTC
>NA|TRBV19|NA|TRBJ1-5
CASTLIGSGPQHF
TGTGCCAGTACCCTGATTGGTTCGGGACCCCAGCATTTT
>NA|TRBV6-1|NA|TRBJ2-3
CASSEEGRVTDTQYF
TGTGCCAGCAGTGAAGAGGGCAGGGTAACAGATACGCAGTATTTT
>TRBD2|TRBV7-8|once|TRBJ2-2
CASIPTSGRSTGELFF
TGTGCCAGCATCCCGACTAGCGGGAGGTCCACCGGGGAGCTGTTTTTT
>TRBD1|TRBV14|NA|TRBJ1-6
CASSQGTGVGSPLHF
TGTGCCAGCAGCCAAGGGACAGGGGTAGGCTCACCCCTCCACTTT
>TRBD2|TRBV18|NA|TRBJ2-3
CASSPPQTSGRATDTQYF
TGTGCCAGCTCACCACCTCAGACTAGCGGGAGGGCCACAGATACGCAGTATTTT
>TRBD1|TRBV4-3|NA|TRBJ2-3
CASSQEGTGPTDTQYF
TGCGCCAGCAGCCAAGAGGGGACAGGGCCCACAGATACGCAGTATTTT
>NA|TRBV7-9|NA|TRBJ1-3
CASSLGTFRSGNTIYF
TGTGCCAGCAGCTTAGGGACTTTCCGCTCTGGAAACACCATATATTTT
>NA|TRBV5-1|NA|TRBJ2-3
CASSLMAGTTDTQYF
TGCGCCAGCAGCTTGATGGCGGGGACCACAGATACGCAGTATTTT
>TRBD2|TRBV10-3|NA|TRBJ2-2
CAIAGGAISELFF
TGTGCCATCGCGGGAGGCGCGATCTCGGAGCTGTTTTTT
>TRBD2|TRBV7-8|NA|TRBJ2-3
CASSLTWTSGTSTDTQYF
TGTGCCAGCAGCTTAACGTGGACTAGCGGGACTAGCACAGATACGCAGTATTTT
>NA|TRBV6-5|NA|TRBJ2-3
CASAESGPAQYF
TGTGCCAGCGCCGAGAGCGGCCCTGCTCAGTATTTT
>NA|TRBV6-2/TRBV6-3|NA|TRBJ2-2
CASRYHGNTGELFF
TGTGCCAGCAGGTACCACGGGAACACCGGGGAGCTGTTTTTT
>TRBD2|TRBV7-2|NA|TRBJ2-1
CASSFLLAGRSNEQFF
TGTGCCAGCAGCTTTCTACTAGCGGGGCGGTCCAATGAGCAGTTCTTC
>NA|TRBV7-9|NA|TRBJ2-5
CASSSPVGGSSQETQYF
TGTGCCAGCAGCTCGCCCGTTGGGGGCAGTTCCCAAGAGACCCAGTACTTC
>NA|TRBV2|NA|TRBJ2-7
CASKRLVEQYF
TGTGCCAGTAAACGACTCGTTGAGCAGTACTTC
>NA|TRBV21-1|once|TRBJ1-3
CASPRTVGRGAGNTIYF
NA
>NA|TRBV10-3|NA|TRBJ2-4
CAISESRGHDQYF
TGTGCCATCAGTGAGTCTAGGGGCCACGATCAGTACTTC